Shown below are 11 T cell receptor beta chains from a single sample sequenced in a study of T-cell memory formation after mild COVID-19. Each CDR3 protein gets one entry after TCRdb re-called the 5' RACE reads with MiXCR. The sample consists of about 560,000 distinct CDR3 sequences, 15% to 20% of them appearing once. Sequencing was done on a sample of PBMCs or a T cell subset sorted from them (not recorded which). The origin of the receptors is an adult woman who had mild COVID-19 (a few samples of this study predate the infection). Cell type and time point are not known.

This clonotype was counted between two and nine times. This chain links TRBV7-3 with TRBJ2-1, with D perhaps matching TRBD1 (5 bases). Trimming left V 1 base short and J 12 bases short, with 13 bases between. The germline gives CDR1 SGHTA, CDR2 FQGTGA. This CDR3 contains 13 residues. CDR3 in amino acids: CASSLNSWTPQFF. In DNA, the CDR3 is TGTGCCAGCAGCTTAAACAGCTGGACACCGCAGTTCTTC.

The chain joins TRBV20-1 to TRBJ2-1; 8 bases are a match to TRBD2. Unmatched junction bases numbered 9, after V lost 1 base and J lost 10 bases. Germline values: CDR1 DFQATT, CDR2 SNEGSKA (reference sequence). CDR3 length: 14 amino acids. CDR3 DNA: TGCAGTGCTAGAGGTTCGACTAGCGAGAGGGAGCAGTTCTTC. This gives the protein CSARGSTSEREQFF.

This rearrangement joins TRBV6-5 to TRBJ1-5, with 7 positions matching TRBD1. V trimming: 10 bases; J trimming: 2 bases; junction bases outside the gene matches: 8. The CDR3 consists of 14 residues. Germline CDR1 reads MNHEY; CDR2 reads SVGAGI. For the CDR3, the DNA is TGTGCCACCTCACGACAGGGTGGCAATCAGCCCCAGCATTTT. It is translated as CATSRQGGNQPQHF.

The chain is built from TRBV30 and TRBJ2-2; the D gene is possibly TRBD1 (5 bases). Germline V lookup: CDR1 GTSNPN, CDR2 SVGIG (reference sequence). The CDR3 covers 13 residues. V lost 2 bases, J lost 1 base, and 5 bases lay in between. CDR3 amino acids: CAWSRGNTGELFF. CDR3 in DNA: TGTGCCTGGAGTAGGGGGAACACCGGGGAGCTGTTTTTT. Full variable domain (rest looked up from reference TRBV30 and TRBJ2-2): SQTIHQWPATLVQPVGSPLSLECTVEGTSNPNLYWYRQAAGRGLQLLFYSVGIGQISSEVPQNLSASRPQDRQFILSSKKLLLSDSGFYLCAWSRGNTGELFFGEGSRLTVL.

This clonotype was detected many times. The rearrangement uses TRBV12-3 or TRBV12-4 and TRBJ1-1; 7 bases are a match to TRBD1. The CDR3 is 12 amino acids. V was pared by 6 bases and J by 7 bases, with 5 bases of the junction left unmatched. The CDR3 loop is CASSLRQGEAFF. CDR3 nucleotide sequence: TGTGCCAGCAGCCTCCGACAGGGTGAAGCTTTCTTT.

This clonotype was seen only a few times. CDR3 region: CASRLLAGSGGTGELFF. CDR3 DNA sequence: TGTGCCAGCAGGCTCCTAGCGGGAAGTGGAGGCACCGGGGAGCTGTTTTTT. The chain joins TRBV6-2 or TRBV6-3 to TRBJ2-2; TRBD2 agrees at 9 bases. Losses at the gene ends were 6 bases for V and 4 bases for J; bases not matched to a gene: 12. In germline, CDR1 is MNHEY, CDR2 SVGEGT. The CDR3 has 17 residues.

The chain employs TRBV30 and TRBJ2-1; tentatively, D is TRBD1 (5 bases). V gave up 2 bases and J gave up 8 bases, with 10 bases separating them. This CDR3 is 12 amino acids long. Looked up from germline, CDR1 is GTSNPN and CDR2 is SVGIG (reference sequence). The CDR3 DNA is TGTGCCTGGAGTTTTCAGGGTTATGAGCAGTTCTTC. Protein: CAWSFQGYEQFF.

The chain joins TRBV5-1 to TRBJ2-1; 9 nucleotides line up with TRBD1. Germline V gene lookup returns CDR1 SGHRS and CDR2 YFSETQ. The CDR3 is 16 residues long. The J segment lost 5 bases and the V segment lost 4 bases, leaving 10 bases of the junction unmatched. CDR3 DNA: TGCGCCAGCAGCAGTCACCCGGGACAGGGAAACAATGAGCAGTTCTTC. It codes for CASSSHPGQGNNEQFF. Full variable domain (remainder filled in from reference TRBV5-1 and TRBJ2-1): KAGVTQTPRYLIKTRGQQVTLSCSPISGHRSVSWYQQTPGQGLQFLFEYFSETQRNKGNFPGRFSGRQFSNSRSEMNVSTLELGDSALYLCASSSHPGQGNNEQFFGPGTRLTVL.

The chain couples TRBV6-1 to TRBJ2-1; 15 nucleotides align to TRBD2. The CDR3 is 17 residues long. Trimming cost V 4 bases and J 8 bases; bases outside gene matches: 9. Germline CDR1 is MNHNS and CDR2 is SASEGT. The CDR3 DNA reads TGTGCCAGCAGTGGATCCTGGACTAGCGGGAGGGGTGATGAGCAGTTCTTC. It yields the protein CASSGSWTSGRGDEQFF.

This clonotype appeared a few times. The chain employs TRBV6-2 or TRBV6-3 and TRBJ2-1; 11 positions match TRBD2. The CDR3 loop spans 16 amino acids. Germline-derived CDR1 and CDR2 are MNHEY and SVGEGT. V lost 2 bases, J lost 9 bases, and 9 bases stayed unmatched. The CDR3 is CASSYASSGRRREQFF. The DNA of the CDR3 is TGTGCCAGCAGTTACGCGTCTAGCGGGAGGAGACGTGAGCAGTTCTTC.

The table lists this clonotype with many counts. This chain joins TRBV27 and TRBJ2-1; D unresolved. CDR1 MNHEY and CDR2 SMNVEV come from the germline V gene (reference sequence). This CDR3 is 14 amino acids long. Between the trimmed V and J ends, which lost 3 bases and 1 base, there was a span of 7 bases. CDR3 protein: CASSLASSYNEQFF. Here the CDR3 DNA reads TGTGCCAGCAGTTTGGCTAGTTCCTACAATGAGCAGTTCTTC.